This T cell receptor beta chain was observed in a study of neoadjuvant nivolumab and ipilimumab in lung cancer. The study, taken as a whole, reports: Compared with tumor-adjacent uninvolved lung, resected tumors showed greater richness and clonality.

CDR1 and CDR2 (germline): GTSNPN, SVGIG (reference sequence). V was clipped by 2 bases and J by 6 bases, with 8 bases between them. The CDR3 extends over 13 amino acids. As for this clone: Its specificity is unknown.

Sequenced by immunoSEQ multiplex PCR; TCRdb stores in-frame clones only, minus some. Here the sample spans some 28,000 clones, approximately 86% being singletons. The sequence came from an adult with non-small cell lung cancer. The specimen was tumor tissue, collected after neoadjuvant nivolumab, alone or with ipilimumab, at or shortly before surgery. This chain joins TRBV30 and TRBJ1-6; no reliable D call. The CDR3 loop reads CAWSKLVNSPLHF. The CDR3 nucleotides are TGTGCCTGGAGTAAACTGGTTAATTCACCCCTCCACTTT.